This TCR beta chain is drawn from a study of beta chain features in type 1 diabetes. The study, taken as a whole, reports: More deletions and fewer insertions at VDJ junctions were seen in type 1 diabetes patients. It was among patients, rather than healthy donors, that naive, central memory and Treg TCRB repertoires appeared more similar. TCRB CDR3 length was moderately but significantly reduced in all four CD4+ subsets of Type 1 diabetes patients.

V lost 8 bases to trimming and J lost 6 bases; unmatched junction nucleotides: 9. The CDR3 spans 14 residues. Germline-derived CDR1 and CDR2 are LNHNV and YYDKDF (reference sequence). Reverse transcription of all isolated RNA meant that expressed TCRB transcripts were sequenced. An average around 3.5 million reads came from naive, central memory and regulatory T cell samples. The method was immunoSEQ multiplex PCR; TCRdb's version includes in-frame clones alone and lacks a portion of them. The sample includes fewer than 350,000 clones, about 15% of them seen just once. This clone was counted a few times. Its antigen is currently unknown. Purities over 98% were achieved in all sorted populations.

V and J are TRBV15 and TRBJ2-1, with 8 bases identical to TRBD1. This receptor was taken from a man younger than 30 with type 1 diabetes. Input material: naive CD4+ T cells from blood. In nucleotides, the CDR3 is TGTGCCACCCACCTGTATGGACAGGGCAATGAGCAGTTCTTC. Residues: CATHLYGQGNEQFF.